A selection of T cell receptor beta chains follows, all from one sample in a study of long-term antiretroviral therapy in people with HIV. Sequenced by immunoSEQ multiplex PCR; TCRdb stores in-frame clones only, minus some. The table has some 25,000 clones, 75% to 90% seen once. The source material was unsorted PBMCs, sampled 4.3 years after starting antiretroviral therapy. Every receptor here comes from a man aged 30-40 years with HIV. The CDR3 runs from the conserved cysteine through the conserved F or W. A D gene is named only where the DNA matches it firmly. Rows may omit the clone size; those that give it use once, few, many or a size class.

TGTGCCAGCAGCGCCAGCGGGGGTCGTCAAGAGACCCAGTACTTC	CASSASGGRQETQYF	TRBD2	TRBV2	NA	TRBJ2-5
TGTGCCAGCAGTTATAATCCAACAGATACGCAGTATTTT	CASSYNPTDTQYF	NA	TRBV11-2	NA	TRBJ2-3
TGTGCCAGCTCGGGGGAGACCCAGTACTTC	CASSGETQYF	NA	TRBV28	NA	TRBJ2-5
TGTGCCAGCAGCTTAGGATCCTATGGCTACACCTTC	CASSLGSYGYTF	NA	TRBV7-3	NA	TRBJ1-2
TGTGCCAGCAGCTTTACAGGGAGTAATGAAAAACTGTTTTTT	CASSFTGSNEKLFF	NA	TRBV7-2	NA	TRBJ1-4
TGTGCCAGCAGCTTAAGACCGGCGACAGGGTACTACGAGCAGTACTTC	CASSLRPATGYYEQYF	TRBD1	TRBV7-3	NA	TRBJ2-7
TGTGCCAGCAGTAAGGAAGGAGAGACCCAGTACTTC	CASSKEGETQYF	NA	TRBV2	NA	TRBJ2-5
TGTGCCAGCAGCTCCGACAGGTACACCGGGGAGCTGTTTTTT	CASSSDRYTGELFF	NA	TRBV9	NA	TRBJ2-2
TGCGCCAGCAGCCAAGATAGAAGCGGAAATACCTACGAGCAGTACTTC	CASSQDRSGNTYEQYF	NA	TRBV4-1	NA	TRBJ2-7
TGTGCCAGCAGCTTAGCGATGCACAATGAGCAGTTCTTC	CASSLAMHNEQFF	NA	TRBV7-2	NA	TRBJ2-1
TGTGCCAGCAGTGAAGCGGGAGGCGGCTATGGCTACACCTTC	CASSEAGGGYGYTF	NA	TRBV6-1	NA	TRBJ1-2
TGTGCCAGCAGCCCACAGGGGCAAGAGACCCAGTACTTC	CASSPQGQETQYF	TRBD1	TRBV7-9	NA	TRBJ2-5
TGTGCCAGCTCACCGGTCCCGGGACTAGGGACGAACACCGGGGAGCTGTTTTTT	CASSPVPGLGTNTGELFF	TRBD2	TRBV18	NA	TRBJ2-2
TGTGCCAGCAGCTTCCCGCGGGGGTACAATGAGCAGTTCTTC	CASSFPRGYNEQFF	TRBD2	TRBV7-9	NA	TRBJ2-1
TGTGCCAGCAGTCGGACAGGGGCCTCAGATACGCAGTATTTT	CASSRTGASDTQYF	TRBD1	TRBV28	NA	TRBJ2-3
TGTGCCAGCAGTTCATCCGAGGGCTATGAAAGGACCAATGAGCAGTTCTTC	CASSSSEGYERTNEQFF	NA	TRBV28	NA	TRBJ2-1
TGTGCCAGCAGCTTAGGCTATAATTCACCCCTCCACTTT	CASSLGYNSPLHF	NA	TRBV7-9	NA	TRBJ1-6
TGTGCCAGCAGAGCCCTGGAGGGGTACACTGAAGCTTTCTTT	CASRALEGYTEAFF	NA	TRBV2	NA	TRBJ1-1
TGTGCCACCAGCAGCTTACAGGGCTCCAATGGCTACACCTTC	CATSSLQGSNGYTF	NA	TRBV15	NA	TRBJ1-2
TGTGCCAGCAGGCGCGGTGTCAGCTTAAACACTGAAGCTTTCTTT	CASRRGVSLNTEAFF	NA	TRBV6-5	NA	TRBJ1-1
TGTGCCAGCAGCTTGAAAGGTGCATTAGGCTATGGCTACACCTTC	CASSLKGALGYGYTF	NA	TRBV5-4	NA	TRBJ1-2
TGTGCCACCAGCAGAATCGGGACAGGAAAGAATCAGCCCCAGCATTTT	CATSRIGTGKNQPQHF	TRBD1	TRBV15	NA	TRBJ1-5
TGTGCCATCAGGGCTTCGGGACAGGGGGACACTGAAGCTTTCTTT	CAIRASGQGDTEAFF	TRBD1	TRBV10-3	NA	TRBJ1-1
TGTGCCAGCAAGCCGACAACCAACACTGAAGCTTTCTTT	CASKPTTNTEAFF	NA	TRBV18	NA	TRBJ1-1
TGTGCCAGCAGCCCCGGGCCGCGGGGAGATACGCAGTATTTT	CASSPGPRGDTQYF	NA	TRBV7-3	once	TRBJ2-3
TGTGCCAGCAGTTTGGGAGGGATGGGTGTCAATCAGCCCCAGCATTTT	CASSLGGMGVNQPQHF	NA	TRBV27	NA	TRBJ1-5
TGTGCCTGGAGTTATGAGGGACTAGCGGGAGGCTCGTCCTACAATGAGCAGTTCTTC	CAWSYEGLAGGSSYNEQFF	TRBD2	TRBV30	once	TRBJ2-1
TGTGCCAGCAGCTTAGAAATCGGGGGGCAGGGCGGGGAGCTGTTTTTT	CASSLEIGGQGGELFF	NA	TRBV7-2	NA	TRBJ2-2
TGTGCCAGCAGCACGTCCATATATGGGACAGATACGCAGTATTTT	CASSTSIYGTDTQYF	NA	TRBV7-3	NA	TRBJ2-3
TGCGCCAGCAGCCTATACAGCAATGAGCAGTTCTTC	CASSLYSNEQFF	NA	TRBV4-1	NA	TRBJ2-1
TGTGCCAGCATCAGTGATGGGCAGACAGGGGGGCGTGAGCAGTTCTTC	CASISDGQTGGREQFF	TRBD1	TRBV25-1	few	TRBJ2-1
TGCAGCGTTGAGGTCAGGGGGCTTGGCACTGAAGCTTTCTTT	CSVEVRGLGTEAFF	TRBD1	TRBV29-1	NA	TRBJ1-1
TGTGCCAGCAGATTGGGCCCAGCTAAGGCTTTCTTT	CASRLGPAKAFF	NA	TRBV6-4	NA	TRBJ1-1
TGTGCCATCGAGGGGCCAGGGAACCCCAATGAGCAGTTCTTC	CAIEGPGNPNEQFF	NA	TRBV10-3	NA	TRBJ2-1
TGTGCCAGCAGTTTACGGGGCCAGAACATTCAGTACTTC	CASSLRGQNIQYF	NA	TRBV27	NA	TRBJ2-4
TGTGCCAGCAGCCTGGGACAGGGGAACTATGGCTACACCTTC	CASSLGQGNYGYTF	TRBD1	TRBV11-2	few	TRBJ1-2
TGTGCCAGCAGCTTGGTGGTAGCGGGAGGCACCTACGAGCAGTACTTC	CASSLVVAGGTYEQYF	TRBD2	TRBV5-5	NA	TRBJ2-7
TGTGCCACCAGCCAAACAGGGCAGAACACTGAAGCTTTCTTT	CATSQTGQNTEAFF	NA	TRBV15	NA	TRBJ1-1
TGTGCCTGGAGTGTACCCAGCAACCAAGAGACCCAGTACTTC	CAWSVPSNQETQYF	NA	TRBV30	NA	TRBJ2-5
TGTGCCAGCAGCGGCCCATGGGGAAGAGGGACTGAAGCTTTCTTT	CASSGPWGRGTEAFF	NA	TRBV5-4	NA	TRBJ1-1
TGTGCCAGCAGGGCGGGACAGGGGGTTTGGGGCTACACCTTC	CASRAGQGVWGYTF	TRBD1	TRBV6-1	NA	TRBJ1-2
TGTGCCAGCAGCCCAGGGACAGGGAATACTGGGGCCAACGTCCTGACTTTC	CASSPGTGNTGANVLTF	TRBD1	TRBV7-2	NA	TRBJ2-6